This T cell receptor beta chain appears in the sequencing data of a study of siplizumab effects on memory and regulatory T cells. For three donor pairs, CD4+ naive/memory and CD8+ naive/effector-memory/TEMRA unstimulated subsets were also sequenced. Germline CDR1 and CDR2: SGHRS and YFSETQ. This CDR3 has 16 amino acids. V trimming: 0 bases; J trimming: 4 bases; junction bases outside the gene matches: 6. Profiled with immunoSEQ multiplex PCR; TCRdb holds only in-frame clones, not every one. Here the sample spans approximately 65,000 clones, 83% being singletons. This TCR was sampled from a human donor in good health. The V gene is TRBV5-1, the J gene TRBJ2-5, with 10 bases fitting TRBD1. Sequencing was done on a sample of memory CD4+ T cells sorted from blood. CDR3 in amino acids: CASSLDDRGRAETQYF. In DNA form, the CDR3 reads TGCGCCAGCAGCTTGGATGACAGGGGGCGAGCAGAGACCCAGTACTTC. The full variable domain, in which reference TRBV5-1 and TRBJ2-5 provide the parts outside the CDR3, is KAGVTQTPRYLIKTRGQQVTLSCSPISGHRSVSWYQQTPGQGLQFLFEYFSETQRNKGNFPGRFSGRQFSNSRSEMNVSTLELGDSALYLCASSLDDRGRAETQYFGPGTRLLVL.